Shown below are 30 T cell receptor beta chains from a single sample sequenced in a study of a mutant IDH1 vaccine in newly diagnosed glioma. Their antigens are not known. Time point given: week 47, end of study. In every dose of vaccine, 300 ug of mutant IDH1 20-mer peptide was given alongside topical imiquimod. This table comes from immunoSEQ multiplex PCR, and its TCRdb copy is limited to in-frame clones, with some not included. Altogether tens of thousands of clones are present, more than 80% being singletons, with the ten largest covering about 5.7%. The specimen comprised PBMCs, sampled from a glioma patient whose treatment included an IDH1 peptide vaccine. These receptors all come from a man aged 40-49 years with glioma.

This chain uses TRBV27 with TRBJ2-2; D tentatively reads TRBD1 or TRBD2 (5 bases each). The germline V and J ends were trimmed by 7 bases and 6 bases, with 18 bases remaining between them. Germline CDR1 and CDR2: MNHEY and SMNVEV (reference sequence). The CDR3 is 15 amino acids. The CDR3 is CASTISPEGPGELFF. For the CDR3, the DNA is TGTGCCAGCACCATATCCCCCGAGGGGCCCGGGGAGCTGTTTTTT.

CDR3 region: CASSWPGRNYEQYF. CDR3 sequence (DNA): TGTGCCAGCAGCTGGCCGGGACGGAACTACGAGCAGTACTTC. The rearrangement uses TRBV5-4 and TRBJ2-7; D is possibly TRBD1 or TRBD2 (5 bases each). The ends were cut back, 3 bases at V and 3 bases at J, with 13 bases in the middle. The CDR3 runs to 14 residues. Per germline, CDR1 SGHNT and CDR2 YYREEE (reference sequence). The full variable domain, its missing parts supplied by reference TRBV5-4 and TRBJ2-7, is ETGVTQSPTHLIKTRGQQVTLRCSSQSGHNTVSWYQQALGQGPQFIFQYYREEENGRGNFPPRFSGLQFPNYSSELNVNALELDDSALYLCASSWPGRNYEQYFGPGTRLTVT.

The chain links TRBV27 to TRBJ1-5, with D perhaps TRBD1 (5 bases). V shed 2 bases and J shed 7 bases, with 9 bases lying between them. The CDR3 is 13 amino acids. In germline, CDR1 is MNHEY, CDR2 SMNVEV (reference sequence). This chain's CDR3 is CASSLRGNQPQHF. As DNA, the CDR3 is TGTGCCAGCAGTTTAAGGGGTAACCAGCCCCAGCATTTT.

The chain links TRBV4-2 to TRBJ1-2; a possible D gene is TRBD1 (5 bases). The CDR3 totals 13 residues. The ends were cut back, 2 bases at V and 5 bases at J, with 9 bases in the middle. In germline, CDR1 is LGHNA, CDR2 YNFKEQ. CDR3 nucleotides: TGTGCCAGCAGCCAACCAGGGAGGTATGGCTACACCTTC. It specifies CASSQPGRYGYTF.

V gene TRBV19 combines with J gene TRBJ1-5; 9 nucleotides align to TRBD1. The CDR3 length is 15 residues. Germline values: CDR1 LNHDA, CDR2 SQIVND (reference sequence). V was clipped by 6 bases and J by 6 bases; unmatched bases: 9. CDR3 sequence reads: CASSQLTGGPQPQHF. DNA for the CDR3: TGTGCCAGTAGCCAACTAACAGGGGGCCCTCAGCCCCAGCATTTT.

This clone was detected only once. V and J are TRBV6-5 and TRBJ1-1; no firm D call. CDR1 is MNHEY, CDR2 SVGAGI, per germline. The V end was cut by 7 bases, the J end by 7 bases, with 19 bases between. The length of the CDR3 is 14 residues. CDR3 region: CASTFTRGRLEAFF. In DNA form, the CDR3 reads TGTGCCAGCACCTTCACGAGAGGGCGGCTTGAAGCTTTCTTT.

The chain uses TRBV29-1 and TRBJ2-7; either TRBD1 or TRBD2 may fit D (5 bases each). Between the trimmed V and J ends, which lost 5 bases and 0 bases, there was a span of 14 bases. There are 14 residues in the CDR3. CDR1 and CDR2 (germline): SQVTM, ANQGSEA. The CDR3, as DNA: TGCAGCGTTCGGGGAACAGGATACTCCTACGAGCAGTACTTC. As protein: CSVRGTGYSYEQYF.

A remark on this clone: Germline and junction disagree at one end, which may indicate a read error. V usage is TRBV7-7 and J usage is TRBJ2-2, with D perhaps TRBD1 (5 bases). The length of the CDR3 is 14 residues. Germline-derived CDR1 and CDR2 are SSHAT and FNYEAQ (reference sequence). CDR3 region: CASSQIRGSGELFF. The CDR3 DNA sequence: TGTGCTAGCAGCCAGATAAGGGGCAGCGGGGAGCTGTTTTTT.

The chain has TRBV19 and TRBJ2-7, with no clear D. Trimming pared 5 bases from V and 5 bases from J, leaving 13 bases between. The CDR3 has 13 amino acids. In germline, CDR1 is LNHDA, CDR2 SQIVND (reference sequence). The CDR3 here is CASSPRPADEQYF. The CDR3 DNA reads as TGTGCCAGTAGTCCCCGACCCGCCGACGAGCAGTACTTC.

The V gene is TRBV7-2, the J gene TRBJ2-3; TRBD2 agrees at 8 bases. Germline CDR1 and CDR2: SGHTA and FQGNSA. Unmatched junction bases numbered 5, after V lost 5 bases and J lost 1 base. The CDR3 totals 15 residues. The CDR3 is CASSISGDGTDTQYF. The CDR3 nucleotides read TGTGCCAGCAGCATTAGCGGGGACGGCACAGATACGCAGTATTTT.

V and J are TRBV5-4 and TRBJ2-7; D perhaps matches TRBD1 (5 bases). Trimming removed 4 bases from V and 5 bases from J, with 10 bases in between. The CDR3 sequence is 12 residues long. Germline V gene lookup returns CDR1 SGHNT and CDR2 YYREEE (reference sequence). CDR3 in DNA: TGTGCCAGCAGCGTAAACAGGAACGAGCAGTACTTC. It yields the protein CASSVNRNEQYF.

The genes are TRBV11-2 and TRBJ1-1; the D gene is possibly TRBD1 (5 bases). This CDR3 region has 12 residues. From germline, CDR1 is SGHAT and CDR2 FQNNGV. V dropped 5 bases and J dropped 8 bases, with 12 bases sitting between them. The CDR3 loop is CASSPRQTEAFF. CDR3 nucleotide sequence: TGTGCCAGCAGCCCAAGACAGACAGAAGCTTTCTTT.

A word on this clone: A junction end diverges from the germline sequence, so it may reflect a read error. The rearrangement links TRBV7-7 to TRBJ2-3; possibly TRBD2 for D (5 bases). The CDR3 contains 15 residues. Germline-derived CDR1 and CDR2 are SSHAT and FNYEAQ (reference sequence). The CDR3 DNA reads TGTGCTAGCAGCTTAAAAGGAGGATCGGCAGATACGCAGTATTTT. Translated: CASSLKGGSADTQYF.

This clone was observed a handful of times. V usage is TRBV5-1 and J usage is TRBJ1-3; D perhaps matches TRBD1 (6 bases). The CDR3 runs to 16 residues. Germline assignment: CDR1 SGHRS and CDR2 YFSETQ. The ends were cut back, 4 bases at V and 0 bases at J, with 14 bases in the middle. The CDR3 DNA follows: TGCGCCAGCAGCCCCCGACAGGTCCGCTCTGGAAACACCATATATTTT. Translating it yields CASSPRQVRSGNTIYF.

At least ten counts were recorded for this clone. The V and J genes are TRBV6-4 and TRBJ2-3; TRBD2 aligns across 8 bases. The CDR3 has 17 residues. Losses at the gene ends were 2 bases for V and 4 bases for J; bases not matched to a gene: 11. CDR1 is MRHNA, CDR2 SNTAGT, per germline. This CDR3 reads CASSDRGWLAGSDTQYF. In DNA form, the CDR3 reads TGTGCCAGCAGTGACCGCGGGTGGCTAGCGGGCTCAGATACGCAGTATTTT.

This clone appeared a few times. This sequence joins TRBV11-2 and TRBJ2-7, with D hard to call. CDR1 and CDR2 (germline): SGHAT, FQNNGV. Deletions cut 3 bases from V and 4 bases from J, with 7 bases between. This CDR3 contains 12 residues. The CDR3 coding sequence is TGTGCCAGCAGCTTTCGCGTTTACGAGCAGTACTTC. This encodes CASSFRVYEQYF.

This sequence joins TRBV13 and TRBJ2-2; D is perhaps TRBD2 (5 bases). Germline lookup yields CDR1 PRHDT and CDR2 FYEKMQ (reference sequence). V lost 4 bases, J lost 7 bases, and 13 bases lay in between. The CDR3 runs 14 residues. This chain's CDR3 is CASSSYESGGELFF. The CDR3 nucleotides read TGTGCCAGCAGCTCTTATGAGAGCGGCGGGGAGCTGTTTTTT.

J is TRBJ2-4 and V is TRBV19; TRBD1 agrees at 8 bases. Per the germline V gene, CDR1 is LNHDA and CDR2 is SQIVND (reference sequence). Trimming took 2 bases from V and 0 from J; bases not matched to a gene: 6. The CDR3 is 17 residues long. The CDR3 loop reads CASSIRGDRRAKNIQYF. CDR3 nucleotides: TGTGCCAGTAGTATAAGGGGGGACAGGAGAGCCAAAAACATTCAGTACTTC.

The chain combines TRBV6-1 with TRBJ2-7, with a tentative D call TRBD1 (6 bases). CDR3 length: 15 residues. CDR1 is MNHNS, CDR2 SASEGT, per germline. Trimming left V 5 bases short and J 3 bases short, with 17 bases between. The CDR3, as DNA: TGTGCCAGCAGTTTACAGGGAGCTAGCCGCTACGAGCAGTACTTC. Translation: CASSLQGASRYEQYF.

V and J are TRBV18 and TRBJ2-1; D is unresolved. This CDR3 comprises 12 residues. Per germline, CDR1 KGHSH and CDR2 LQKENI. The V and J ends lost 3 bases and 6 bases respectively, with 6 bases between them. CDR3 sequence: CASSPLLNEQFF. CDR3 nucleotide sequence: TGTGCCAGCTCACCCTTACTCAATGAGCAGTTCTTC.

A few counts support this clone. This rearrangement joins TRBV2 to TRBJ1-1; a weak D match, TRBD1 (5 bases). The CDR3 has 13 residues. The germline V and J ends were trimmed by 9 bases and 1 base, with 12 bases remaining between them. CDR1 and CDR2 (germline): SNHLY, FYNNEI. CDR3 nucleotides: TGTGCCAGAGAGCCCAGGGCGAACACTGAAGCTTTCTTT. Protein: CAREPRANTEAFF.

This chain links TRBV7-2 with TRBJ2-1; D is ambiguous. Germline V gene lookup returns CDR1 SGHTA and CDR2 FQGNSA. V gave up 5 bases and J gave up 15 bases, with 14 bases separating them. The CDR3 covers 11 residues. The CDR3 here is CASSPGRPGFF. CDR3 bases: TGTGCCAGCAGCCCAGGTCGCCCTGGGTTCTTC.

The CDR3 loop reads CASSLGPRQYF. The CDR3 DNA follows: TGTGCCAGCAGCTTGGGCCCACGGCAGTACTTC. The chain is built from TRBV5-6 and TRBJ2-7, with no clear D. The CDR3 length is 11 residues. Germline V gene lookup returns CDR1 SGHDT and CDR2 YYEEEE. V lost 0 bases and J 9 bases, leaving 7 bases between the germline ends.

The rearrangement links TRBV5-1 to TRBJ2-7; D not certain. Germline lookup yields CDR1 SGHRS and CDR2 YFSETQ. V was clipped by 4 bases and J by 2 bases, with 13 bases between them. CDR3 length: 14 amino acids. CDR3 amino acids: CASSASDRAYEQYF. As DNA, the CDR3 is TGCGCCAGCAGCGCGTCGGACCGGGCCTACGAGCAGTACTTC. Combining the CDR3 with reference TRBV5-1 and TRBJ2-7 gives the whole variable domain KAGVTQTPRYLIKTRGQQVTLSCSPISGHRSVSWYQQTPGQGLQFLFEYFSETQRNKGNFPGRFSGRQFSNSRSEMNVSTLELGDSALYLCASSASDRAYEQYFGPGTRLTVT.

The table lists this clone with a few counts. CDR3 DNA: TGTGCCAGCAGCCCATTTCTGTGGCAGGACACTGAAGCTTTCTTT. Amino acids: CASSPFLWQDTEAFF. V is TRBV14 and J is TRBJ1-1; D is uncertain. The V end lost 4 bases, the J end lost 3 bases, and 15 bases lay between the germline ends. Germline CDR1 reads SGHDN; CDR2 reads FVKESK. The CDR3 has 15 residues.

V gene TRBV30 combines with J gene TRBJ2-7, with D possibly TRBD1 on 6 matching bases. The V and J ends lost 8 bases and 3 bases respectively, with 17 bases between them. Per germline, CDR1 GTSNPN and CDR2 SVGIG (reference sequence). This CDR3 has 13 residues. The CDR3 coding sequence is TGTGCCCTAGTGAGGGGGTCGCACTACGAGCAGTACTTC. Translating it yields CALVRGSHYEQYF. The variable domain in full, with the rest retrieved from reference TRBV30 and TRBJ2-7, is SQTIHQWPATLVQPVGSPLSLECTVEGTSNPNLYWYRQAAGRGLQLLFYSVGIGQISSEVPQNLSASRPQDRQFILSSKKLLLSDSGFYLCALVRGSHYEQYFGPGTRLTVT.

Remarks on this clone: In the same sample, other DNA sequences code for this CDR3. The chain links TRBV6-5 to TRBJ2-5, with 9 bases lining up with TRBD2. This CDR3 spans 15 amino acids. V was clipped by 6 bases and J by 0 bases; unmatched bases: 5. Per germline, CDR1 MNHEY and CDR2 SVGAGI. CDR3 sequence reads: CASRQTSGNQETQYF. DNA for the CDR3: TGTGCCAGCAGGCAGACTAGCGGTAACCAAGAGACCCAGTACTTC.

The chain is built from TRBV4-1 and TRBJ2-5; 10 nucleotides agree with TRBD2. The end of the DNA fits TRBJ2-7 better, so the J call may be wrong. This CDR3 has 14 amino acids. Germline CDR1 is MGHRA and CDR2 is YSYEKL. This CDR3 is CASSLTSGVTEQYF. CDR3 DNA: TGCGCCAGCAGCCTCACTAGCGGGGTTACCGAGCAGTACTTC.

The rearrangement links TRBV19 to TRBJ1-3; D unresolved. The CDR3 is 16 amino acids. Trimming took off 3 bases at V and 0 bases at J, with 12 bases between the two ends. Germline V gene lookup returns CDR1 LNHDA and CDR2 SQIVND (reference sequence). The CDR3 protein is CASSIGWSASGNTIYF. The CDR3 DNA is TGTGCCAGTAGTATCGGGTGGTCCGCCTCTGGAAACACCATATATTTT.

The chain has TRBV5-1 and TRBJ1-2; D is perhaps TRBD1 (5 bases). The V gene lost 2 bases and the J gene lost 7 bases, with 12 bases spanning the gap. The CDR3 has 13 amino acids. Looked up from germline, CDR1 is SGHRS and CDR2 is YFSETQ. The CDR3 reads CASSFGAAGGYTF. The CDR3 DNA reads TGCGCCAGCAGCTTCGGGGCAGCGGGTGGCTACACCTTC.